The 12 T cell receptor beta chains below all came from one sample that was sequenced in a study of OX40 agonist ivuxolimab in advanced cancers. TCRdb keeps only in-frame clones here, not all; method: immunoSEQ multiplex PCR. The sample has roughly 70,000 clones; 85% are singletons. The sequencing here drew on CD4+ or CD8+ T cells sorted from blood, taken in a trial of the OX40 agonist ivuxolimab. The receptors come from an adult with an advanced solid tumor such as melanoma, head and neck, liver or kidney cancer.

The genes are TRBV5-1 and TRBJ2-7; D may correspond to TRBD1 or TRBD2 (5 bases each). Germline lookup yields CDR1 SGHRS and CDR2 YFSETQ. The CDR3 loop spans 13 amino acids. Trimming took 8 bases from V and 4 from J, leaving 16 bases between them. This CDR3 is CARRDVHFYEQYF. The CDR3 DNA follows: TGCGCCAGAAGGGACGTTCACTTTTACGAGCAGTACTTC.

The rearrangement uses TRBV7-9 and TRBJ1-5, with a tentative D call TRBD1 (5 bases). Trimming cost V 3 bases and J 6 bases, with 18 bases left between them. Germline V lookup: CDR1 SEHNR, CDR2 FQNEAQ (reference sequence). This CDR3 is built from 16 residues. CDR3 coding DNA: TGTGCCAGCAGCTTGGGGGGAGGGTCGATAGGTCAGCCCCAGCATTTT. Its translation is CASSLGGGSIGQPQHF.

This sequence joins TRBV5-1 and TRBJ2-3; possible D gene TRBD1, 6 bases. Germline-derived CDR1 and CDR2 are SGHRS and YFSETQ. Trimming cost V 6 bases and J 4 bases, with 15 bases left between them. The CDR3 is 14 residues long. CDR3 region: CASTLTGYPDTQYF. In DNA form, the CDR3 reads TGCGCCAGCACCTTAACAGGGTACCCAGATACGCAGTATTTT. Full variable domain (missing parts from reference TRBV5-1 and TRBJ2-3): KAGVTQTPRYLIKTRGQQVTLSCSPISGHRSVSWYQQTPGQGLQFLFEYFSETQRNKGNFPGRFSGRQFSNSRSEMNVSTLELGDSALYLCASTLTGYPDTQYFGPGTRLTVL.

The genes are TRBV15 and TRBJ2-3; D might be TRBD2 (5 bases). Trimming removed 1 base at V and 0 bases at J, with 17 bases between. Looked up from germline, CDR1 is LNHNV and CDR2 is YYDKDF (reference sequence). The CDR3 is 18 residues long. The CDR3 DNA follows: TGTGCCACCAGCAGAGGATTTGTGGGTAGGACTAGCACAGATACGCAGTATTTT. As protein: CATSRGFVGRTSTDTQYF.

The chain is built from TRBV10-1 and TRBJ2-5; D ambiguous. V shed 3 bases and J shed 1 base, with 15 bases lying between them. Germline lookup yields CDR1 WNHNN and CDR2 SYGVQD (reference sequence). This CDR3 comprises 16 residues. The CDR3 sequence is CASSEKGYGVQETQYF. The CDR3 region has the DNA TGCGCCAGCAGTGAAAAAGGGTACGGAGTCCAAGAGACCCAGTACTTC.

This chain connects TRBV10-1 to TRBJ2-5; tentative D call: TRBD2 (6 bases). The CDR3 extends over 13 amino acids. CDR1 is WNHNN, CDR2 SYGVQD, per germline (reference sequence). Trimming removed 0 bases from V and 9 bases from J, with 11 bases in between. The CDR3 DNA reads TGCGCCAGCAGTGAGTCGGGGGGACCGGCCCAGTACTTC. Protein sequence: CASSESGGPAQYF.

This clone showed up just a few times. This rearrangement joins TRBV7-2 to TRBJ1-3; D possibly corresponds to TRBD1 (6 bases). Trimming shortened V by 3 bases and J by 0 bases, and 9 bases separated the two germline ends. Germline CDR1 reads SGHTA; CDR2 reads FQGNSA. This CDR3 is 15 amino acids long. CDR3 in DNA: TGTGCCAGCAGCTTGGACAGTTTCTCTGGAAACACCATATATTTT. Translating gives CASSLDSFSGNTIYF.

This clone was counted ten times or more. The CDR3 coding sequence is TGTGCCAGCAGCTTGCAGGGCCGCGATGGCTACACCTTC. It is translated as CASSLQGRDGYTF. V is TRBV5-4 and J is TRBJ1-2; D possibly corresponds to TRBD1 (5 bases). There are 13 residues in the CDR3. The germline V gene encodes CDR1 SGHNT and CDR2 YYREEE (reference sequence). With 1 base removed from V and 6 bases from J, the gap between germline ends came to 10 bases.

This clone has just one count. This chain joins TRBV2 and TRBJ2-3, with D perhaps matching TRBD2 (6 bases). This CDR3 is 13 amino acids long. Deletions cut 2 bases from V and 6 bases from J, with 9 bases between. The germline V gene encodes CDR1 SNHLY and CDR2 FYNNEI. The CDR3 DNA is TGTGCCAGCAGTGAATGGCGGGGCGATACGCAGTATTTT. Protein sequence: CASSEWRGDTQYF.

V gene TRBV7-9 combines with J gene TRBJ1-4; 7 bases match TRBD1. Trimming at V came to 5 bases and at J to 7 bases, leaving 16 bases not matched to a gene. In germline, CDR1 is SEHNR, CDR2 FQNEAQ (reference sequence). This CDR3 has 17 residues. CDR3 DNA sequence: TGTGCCAGCAGCCTGAGGACAGGAAGCCCCCTTAGTGAAAAACTGTTTTTT. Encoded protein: CASSLRTGSPLSEKLFF.

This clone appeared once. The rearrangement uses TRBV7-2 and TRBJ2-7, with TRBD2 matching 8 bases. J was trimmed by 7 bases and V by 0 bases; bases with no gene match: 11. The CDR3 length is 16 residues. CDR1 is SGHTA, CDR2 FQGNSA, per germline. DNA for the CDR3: TGTGCCAGCAGCTTAGCGAGTACCGGGACTAGGAGGGAGCAGTACTTC. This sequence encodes CASSLASTGTRREQYF.

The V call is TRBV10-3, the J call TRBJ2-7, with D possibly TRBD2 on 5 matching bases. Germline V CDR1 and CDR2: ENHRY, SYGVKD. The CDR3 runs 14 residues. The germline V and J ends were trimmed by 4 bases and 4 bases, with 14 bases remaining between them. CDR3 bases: TGTGCCATCAGTGTAGCTCGGCTAGCATACGAGCAGTACTTC. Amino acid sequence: CAISVARLAYEQYF.